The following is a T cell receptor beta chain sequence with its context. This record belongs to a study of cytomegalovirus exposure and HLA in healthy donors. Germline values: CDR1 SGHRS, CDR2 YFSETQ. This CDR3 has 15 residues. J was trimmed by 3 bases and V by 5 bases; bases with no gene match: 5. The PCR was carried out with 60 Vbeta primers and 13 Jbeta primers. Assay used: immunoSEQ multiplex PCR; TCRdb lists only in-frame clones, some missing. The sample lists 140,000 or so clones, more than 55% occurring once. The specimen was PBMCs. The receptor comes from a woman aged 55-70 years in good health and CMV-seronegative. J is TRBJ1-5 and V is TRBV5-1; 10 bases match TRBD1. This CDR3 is CASSWGQGINQPQHF. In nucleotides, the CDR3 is TGCGCCAGCAGTTGGGGACAGGGGATCAATCAGCCCCAGCATTTT.